The clone carrying this T cell receptor (beta chain) occurred once. Its antigen is currently unknown. This entry comes from a study of Tregs in tolerant kidney transplant recipients. The study, taken as a whole, reports: Findings come from small patient numbers and require larger validation. Activated donor B cell expansion appeared to reveal the most relevant donor-specific TCRbeta repertoire.

Unstimulated regulatory T cells (CD4+CD25+CD127-), CD4+CD25- non-regulatory cells, CD4 and CD8 cells were FACS-sorted from thawed PBMCs. An overnight rest at 37°C with around 210 IU/ml IL-2 preceded regulatory T cell sorting from thawed PBMCs. Clones were read by immunoSEQ multiplex PCR, and TCRdb kept only the in-frame ones, dropping some. The sample yields about 46,000 clones, 91% seen once. This clonotype was sampled from a human donor in good health. What was sequenced was Tregs from blood.

CDR3 sequence (DNA): TGTGCCAGCAGCTTACGCCTAGCGGGAAACTACGAGCAGTACTTC. This gives the protein CASSLRLAGNYEQYF. The chain combines TRBV11-2 with TRBJ2-7, with 9 positions matching TRBD2. The CDR3 has 15 amino acids. CDR1 and CDR2 from the germline V gene are SGHAT and FQNNGV. Losses at the gene ends were 2 bases for V and 3 bases for J; bases not matched to a gene: 5.